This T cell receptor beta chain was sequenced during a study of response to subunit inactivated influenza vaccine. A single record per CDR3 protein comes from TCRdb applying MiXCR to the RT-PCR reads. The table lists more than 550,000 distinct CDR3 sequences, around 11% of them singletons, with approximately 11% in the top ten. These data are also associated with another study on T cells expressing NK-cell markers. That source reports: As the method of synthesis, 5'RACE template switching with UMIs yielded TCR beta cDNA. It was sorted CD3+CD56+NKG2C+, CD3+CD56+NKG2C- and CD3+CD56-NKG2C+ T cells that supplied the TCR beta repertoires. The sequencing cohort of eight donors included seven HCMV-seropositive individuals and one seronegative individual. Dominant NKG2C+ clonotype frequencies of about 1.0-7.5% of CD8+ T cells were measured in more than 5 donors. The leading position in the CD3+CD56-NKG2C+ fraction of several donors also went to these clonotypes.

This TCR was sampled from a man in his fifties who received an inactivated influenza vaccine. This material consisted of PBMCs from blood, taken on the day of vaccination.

The CDR3 DNA sequence: TGTGCCAGCTCTCCTCGGGACAGGGGCTTTGACGAGCAGTACTTC. Its translation is CASSPRDRGFDEQYF. The chain links TRBV18 to TRBJ2-7, with 10 positions matching TRBD1. Germline V gene data show CDR1 as KGHSH and CDR2 as LQKENI. This CDR3 is built from 15 residues. Unmatched junction bases numbered 10, after V lost 6 bases and J lost 5 bases.